The clone carrying this T cell receptor beta chain appeared a few times. Profiling relied on immunoSEQ multiplex PCR, and the TCRdb table lists in-frame clones only, not all of them. The sample includes tens of thousands of clones, about 94% of them seen just once. This sample stems from a study of T cell changes during pregnancy in multiple sclerosis. CDR1 is SGHVS and CDR2 is FNYEAQ in the germline V gene. V gave up 1 base and J gave up 1 base, with 10 bases separating them. This CDR3 spans 15 amino acids. This sequence originates from a female donor in good health, enrolled as a control in a pregnancy study. The gene calls are TRBV7-6 and TRBJ1-1; the D gene is possibly TRBD1 (5 bases). Sequencing used peripheral blood, obtained in the second trimester of pregnancy. CDR3 in DNA: TGTGCCAGCAGCTTAGGGTATGGGGCGAACACTGAAGCTTTCTTT. It codes for CASSLGYGANTEAFF.